The 20 T cell receptor beta chains listed next were all sequenced from one sample in a study of early T cells in non-severe SARS-CoV-2 infection. MiXCR, applied by TCRdb to the 5' RACE reads, yields one record per CDR3 protein. This sample has just under 65,000 distinct CDR3 sequences; roughly 8.2% occur once, and the top ten carry 13%. The specimen was whole blood, collected at baseline. The receptor set was obtained from an adult who was a healthcare worker with PCR-confirmed SARS-CoV-2 infection or an uninfected control (not recorded which).

This clonotype was recorded at least ten times. V is TRBV20-1 and J is TRBJ2-3; 12 nucleotides align to TRBD2. The length of the CDR3 is 16 residues. V was pared by 1 base and J by 5 bases, with 7 bases of the junction left unmatched. The germline V gene encodes CDR1 DFQATT and CDR2 SNEGSKA (reference sequence). As DNA, the CDR3 is TGCAGTGCTAGAGGGCGGACTAGCGGGACAGGAGATACGCAGTATTTT. Protein: CSARGRTSGTGDTQYF.

The rearrangement uses TRBV9 and TRBJ1-5, with a weak D call TRBD1 (5 bases). With 3 bases removed from V and 4 bases from J, the gap between germline ends came to 14 bases. Per germline, CDR1 SGDLS and CDR2 YYNGEE. The CDR3 has 15 residues. This CDR3 reads CASSAGTGLNQPQHF. DNA for the CDR3: TGTGCCAGCAGCGCCGGGACGGGTTTAAATCAGCCCCAGCATTTT.

This clonotype turned up a few times. This sequence joins TRBV11-2 and TRBJ2-1, with a possible D match to TRBD2 (6 bases). V lost 10 bases and J lost 2, with 12 bases in between. CDR3 length: 13 residues. Germline-derived CDR1 and CDR2 are SGHAT and FQNNGV. CDR3 region: CATRGLAYNEQFF. CDR3 in DNA: TGTGCCACCCGGGGGTTAGCCTACAATGAGCAGTTCTTC. Drawing the rest from reference TRBV11-2 and TRBJ2-1, the complete variable domain is EAGVAQSPRYKIIEKRQSVAFWCNPISGHATLYWYQQILGQGPKLLIQFQNNGVVDDSQLPKDRFSAERLKGVDSTLKIQPAKLEDSAVYLCATRGLAYNEQFFGPGTRLTVL.

This chain uses TRBV7-3 with TRBJ2-3; no firm D call. The V gene's germline CDR1 is SGHTA and CDR2 FQGTGA. Trimming removed 5 bases at V and 3 bases at J, with 18 bases between. The CDR3 covers 16 residues. The CDR3 DNA follows: TGTGCCAGCAGCCCCCGGACCTCTGGCCCAACAGATACGCAGTATTTT. Translating gives CASSPRTSGPTDTQYF.

This clonotype was observed a few times. The chain joins TRBV5-6 to TRBJ1-2; D ambiguous. The length of the CDR3 is 14 residues. Trimming took 4 bases from V and 2 from J, leaving 12 bases between them. The germline CDR1 and CDR2 sequences are SGHDT and YYEEEE. CDR3 DNA sequence: TGTGCCAGCAGCCCCAGGCCAGGCAACTATGGCTACACCTTC. This translates into CASSPRPGNYGYTF.

J is TRBJ2-3 and V is TRBV5-1; TRBD1 matches 8 bases. Germline V gene lookup returns CDR1 SGHRS and CDR2 YFSETQ. V lost 3 bases and J lost 2; bases outside the gene matches: 8. The CDR3 is made up of 16 amino acids. CDR3 coding DNA: TGCGCCAGCAGCTCGACAGGGGAACACTACACAGATACGCAGTATTTT. Protein product: CASSSTGEHYTDTQYF.

This clonotype was detected only a few times. The DNA of the CDR3 is TGTGCCAGCGGAGGGTCCTACGAGCAGTACTTC. Translation gives CASGGSYEQYF. The gene calls are TRBV19 and TRBJ2-7; D may be TRBD2 (6 bases). This CDR3 is built from 11 residues. Per germline, CDR1 LNHDA and CDR2 SQIVND (reference sequence). Between the trimmed V and J ends, which lost 9 bases and 1 base, there was a span of 7 bases.

The rearrangement links TRBV11-3 to TRBJ2-1; D is unresolved. The germline V and J ends were trimmed by 1 base and 6 bases, with 7 bases remaining between them. The CDR3 spans 13 residues. The germline CDR1 and CDR2 sequences are SGHNT and YENEEA. Written as DNA, the CDR3 is TGTGCCAGCAGCTTAGGCCGACTCAATGAGCAGTTCTTC. Translating gives CASSLGRLNEQFF.

V usage is TRBV27 and J usage is TRBJ2-5; D possibly corresponds to TRBD2 (6 bases). The germline gives CDR1 MNHEY, CDR2 SMNVEV (reference sequence). Trimming took 3 bases from V and 2 from J, leaving 13 bases between them. The CDR3 sequence is 15 residues long. In DNA, the CDR3 is TGTGCCAGCAGTTTTGGGCCAGGGAGGCAAGAGACCCAGTACTTC. This sequence encodes CASSFGPGRQETQYF.

This chain joins TRBV7-9 and TRBJ2-2; TRBD1 is a possible D gene (5 bases). The germline V gene encodes CDR1 SEHNR and CDR2 FQNEAQ (reference sequence). There are 16 residues in the CDR3. V lost 1 base, J lost 4 bases, and 13 bases lay in between. The CDR3 protein is CASSLGWQGGTGELFF. The DNA of the CDR3 is TGTGCCAGCAGCTTAGGCTGGCAGGGCGGCACCGGGGAGCTGTTTTTT.

Comments on this clonotype: A much larger clone is a single base away; this may be a read error. The CDR3 end shows no conserved phenylalanine or tryptophan, and so a read error is likely. V gene TRBV29-1 combines with J gene TRBJ2-4; D is undetermined. V was clipped by 5 bases and J by 1 base, with 9 bases between them. The CDR3 is 13 residues long. Germline V gene lookup returns CDR1 SQVTM and CDR2 ANQGSEA. CDR3 DNA sequence: TGCAGCGTTCTTCCCTTGGCCAAAAACATTCAGTACATC. It specifies CSVLPLAKNIQYI.

This clonotype showed up just a few times. This chain links TRBV20-1 with TRBJ2-1; 14 bases map to TRBD2. V was clipped by 0 bases and J by 0 bases; unmatched bases: 10. The CDR3 length is 20 residues. Germline CDR1 reads DFQATT; CDR2 reads SNEGSKA (reference sequence). CDR3 in amino acids: CSARDPWTSGRQSSYNEQFF. The DNA of the CDR3 is TGCAGTGCTAGAGACCCCTGGACTAGCGGGAGGCAAAGCTCCTACAATGAGCAGTTCTTC.

This clonotype was seen many times. In DNA, the CDR3 is TGTGCCAGCAGCCTTCGGACTAGCGGCTCCTACGAGCAGTACTTC. Translating gives CASSLRTSGSYEQYF. The chain employs TRBV4-2 and TRBJ2-7, with 10 bases lining up with TRBD2. The germline gives CDR1 LGHNA, CDR2 YNFKEQ. Trimming cost V 4 bases and J 0 bases; bases outside gene matches: 3. The CDR3 spans 15 residues.

The chain recombines TRBV20-1 with TRBJ2-7; 8 bases are shared with TRBD2. Trimming took 4 bases from V and 4 from J; bases not matched to a gene: 9. There are 14 residues in the CDR3. Germline V gene data show CDR1 as DFQATT and CDR2 as SNEGSKA (reference sequence). The DNA for the CDR3 is TGCAGTGCTACCACCGGGACTAGTGGGTACGAGCAGTACTTC. The encoded protein is CSATTGTSGYEQYF.

Notes on this clonotype: This may stem from a read error, because a much larger clone lies one nucleotide away. The chain is built from TRBV7-3 and TRBJ2-1; D might be TRBD1 (6 bases). CDR1 SGHTA and CDR2 FQGTGA come from the germline V gene. Trimming removed 3 bases at V and 2 bases at J, with 17 bases between. This CDR3 is 17 amino acids long. DNA of the CDR3: TGTGCCAGCAGCTTTATAGGGGAGACAGGACCCTACAATGAGCAGTTCTTC. It specifies CASSFIGETGPYNEQFF.

This clonotype appeared a few times. The chain recombines TRBV7-2 with TRBJ2-1; no definite D call. The CDR3 consists of 13 residues. Germline V gene data show CDR1 as SGHTA and CDR2 as FQGNSA. V was pared by 3 bases and J by 7 bases, with 10 bases between. The CDR3 spells CASSFSLGNEQFF. CDR3 DNA sequence: TGTGCCAGCAGCTTTTCCCTAGGGAATGAGCAGTTCTTC.

This clonotype was counted many times. This chain joins TRBV3-1 and TRBJ1-1; 8 bases are a match to TRBD1. Germline V gene data show CDR1 as LGHDT and CDR2 as YNNKEL (reference sequence). Trimming at V came to 5 bases and at J to 3 bases, leaving 2 bases not matched to a gene. The CDR3 consists of 13 residues. The CDR3 sequence is CASSYRGYTEAFF. The CDR3, as DNA: TGTGCCAGCAGCTACAGGGGGTACACTGAAGCTTTCTTT.

The table lists this clonotype with many counts. The genes are TRBV7-3 and TRBJ2-6; D is perhaps TRBD1 (5 bases). In germline, CDR1 is SGHTA, CDR2 FQGTGA. Trimming took off 4 bases at V and 0 bases at J, with 7 bases between the two ends. CDR3 length equals 15 residues. The DNA of the CDR3 is TGTGCCAGCAGCTGGGGCTTCTCTGGGGCCAACGTCCTGACTTTC. Protein: CASSWGFSGANVLTF.

This clonotype has at least ten counts. The chain couples TRBV9 to TRBJ2-3; D call uncertain. CDR1 SGDLS and CDR2 YYNGEE come from the germline V gene. The CDR3 runs 13 residues. The V and J ends lost 0 bases and 3 bases respectively, with 5 bases between them. This chain's CDR3 is CASSVVSTDTQYF. For the CDR3, the DNA is TGTGCCAGCAGCGTAGTGTCTACAGATACGCAGTATTTT. Full variable domain (remainder filled in from reference TRBV9 and TRBJ2-3): DSGVTQTPKHLITATGQRVTLRCSPRSGDLSVYWYQQSLDQGLQFLIQYYNGEERAKGNILERFSAQQFPDLHSELNLSSLELGDSALYFCASSVVSTDTQYFGPGTRLTVL.

CDR3: CASSQTDRAQETQYF. The CDR3 nucleotides are TGCGCCAGCAGCCAGACGGACAGGGCCCAAGAGACCCAGTACTTC. This chain joins TRBV4-1 and TRBJ2-5; 8 nucleotides line up with TRBD1. V trimming: 3 bases; J trimming: 1 base; junction bases outside the gene matches: 4. This CDR3 spans 15 amino acids. Germline V CDR1 and CDR2: MGHRA, YSYEKL.